This T cell receptor beta chain originates from a study of cytomegalovirus exposure and HLA in healthy donors. Study context: Sequencing of 180 million or so T cells in an earlier analysis found around 100 million unique TCR beta sequences. Genotyping of about 400 donors showed that approximately 83% belonged to the Caucasian-associated ancestry cluster. Regarding the study as a whole: Some V segments, TRBV6-2 and TRBV6-3 among them, were indistinguishable and were therefore excluded.

Researchers ran the PCR with 60 Vbeta and 13 Jbeta primers. This table comes from immunoSEQ multiplex PCR, and its TCRdb copy is limited to in-frame clones, with some not included. This table has about 160,000 clones, roughly 82% appearing once. The CDR3 runs 13 residues. Germline assignment: CDR1 LNHDA and CDR2 SQIVND (reference sequence). V was trimmed by 6 bases and J by 2 bases, leaving 5 bases between them. Regarding this clone: Its antigen is as yet unknown.

The rearrangement uses TRBV19 and TRBJ1-6; D remains unclear. The TCR sequence derives from a woman in her fifties or sixties in good health and CMV-seropositive. Sequencing was performed on PBMCs. CDR3 loop: CASSDTYNSPLHF. The CDR3 DNA is TGTGCCAGTAGCGACACCTATAATTCACCCCTCCACTTT.